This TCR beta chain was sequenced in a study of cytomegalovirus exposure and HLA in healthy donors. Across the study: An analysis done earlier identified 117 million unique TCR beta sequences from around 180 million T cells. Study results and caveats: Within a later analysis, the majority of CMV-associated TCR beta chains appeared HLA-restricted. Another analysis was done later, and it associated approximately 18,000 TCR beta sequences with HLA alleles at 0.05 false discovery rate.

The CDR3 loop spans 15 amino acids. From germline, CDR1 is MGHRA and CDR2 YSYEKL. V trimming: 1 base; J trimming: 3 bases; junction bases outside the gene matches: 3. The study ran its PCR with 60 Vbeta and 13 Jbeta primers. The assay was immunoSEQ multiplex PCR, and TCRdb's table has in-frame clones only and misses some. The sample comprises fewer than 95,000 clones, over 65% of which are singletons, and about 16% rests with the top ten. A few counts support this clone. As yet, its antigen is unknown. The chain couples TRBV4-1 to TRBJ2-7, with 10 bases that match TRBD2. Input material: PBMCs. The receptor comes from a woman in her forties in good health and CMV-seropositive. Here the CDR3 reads CASSQGVAGGYEQYF. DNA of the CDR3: TGCGCCAGCAGCCAAGGGGTAGCGGGAGGCTACGAGCAGTACTTC.